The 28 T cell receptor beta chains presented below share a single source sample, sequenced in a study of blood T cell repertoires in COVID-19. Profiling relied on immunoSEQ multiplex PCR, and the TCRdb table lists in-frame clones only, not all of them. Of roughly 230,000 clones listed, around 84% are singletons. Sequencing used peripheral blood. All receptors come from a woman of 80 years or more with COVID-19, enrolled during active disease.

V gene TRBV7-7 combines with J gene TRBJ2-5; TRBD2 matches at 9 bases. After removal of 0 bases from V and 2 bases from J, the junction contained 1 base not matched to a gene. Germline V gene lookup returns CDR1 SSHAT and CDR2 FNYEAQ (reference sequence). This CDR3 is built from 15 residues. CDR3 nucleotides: TGTGCCAGCAGCTTAGCTAGCGGGGGACAAGAGACCCAGTACTTC. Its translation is CASSLASGGQETQYF.

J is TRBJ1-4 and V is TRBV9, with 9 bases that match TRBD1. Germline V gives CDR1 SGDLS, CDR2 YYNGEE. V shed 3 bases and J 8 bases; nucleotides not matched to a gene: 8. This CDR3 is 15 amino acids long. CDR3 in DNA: TGTGCCAGCAGCGGAATGGGACAGGGCAAAGAAAAACTGTTTTTT. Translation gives CASSGMGQGKEKLFF. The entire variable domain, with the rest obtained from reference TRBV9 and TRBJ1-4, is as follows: DSGVTQTPKHLITATGQRVTLRCSPRSGDLSVYWYQQSLDQGLQFLIQYYNGEERAKGNILERFSAQQFPDLHSELNLSSLELGDSALYFCASSGMGQGKEKLFFGSGTQLSVL.

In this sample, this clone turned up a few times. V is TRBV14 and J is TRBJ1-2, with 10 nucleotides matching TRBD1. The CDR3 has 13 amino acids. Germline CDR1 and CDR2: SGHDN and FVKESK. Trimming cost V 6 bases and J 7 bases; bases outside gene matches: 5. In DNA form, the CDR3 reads TGTGCCAGCAGGGAGACAGGGGGCACTGGCTACACCTTC. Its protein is CASRETGGTGYTF.

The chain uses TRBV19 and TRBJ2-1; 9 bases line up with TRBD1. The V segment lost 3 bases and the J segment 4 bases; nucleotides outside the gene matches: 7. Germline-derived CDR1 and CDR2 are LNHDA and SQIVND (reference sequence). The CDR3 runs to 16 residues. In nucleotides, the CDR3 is TGTGCCAGTAGTATCTCACAGGGGGCAGGTTACAATGAGCAGTTCTTC. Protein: CASSISQGAGYNEQFF.

DNA of the CDR3: TGTGCCAGCTCACCACTGACAACAACTAATGAAAAACTGTTTTTT. It encodes CASSPLTTTNEKLFF. The chain links TRBV18 to TRBJ1-4; the D is unclear. CDR3 size: 15 residues. Germline V gene data show CDR1 as KGHSH and CDR2 as LQKENI. V lost 1 base and J 0 bases, leaving 6 bases between the germline ends.

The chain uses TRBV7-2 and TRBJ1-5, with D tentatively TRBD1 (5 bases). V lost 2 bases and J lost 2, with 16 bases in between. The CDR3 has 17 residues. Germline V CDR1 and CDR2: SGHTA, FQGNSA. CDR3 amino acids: CASSLISGPGGNQPQHF. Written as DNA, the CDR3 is TGTGCCAGCAGCTTAATATCCGGGCCGGGGGGCAATCAGCCCCAGCATTTT.

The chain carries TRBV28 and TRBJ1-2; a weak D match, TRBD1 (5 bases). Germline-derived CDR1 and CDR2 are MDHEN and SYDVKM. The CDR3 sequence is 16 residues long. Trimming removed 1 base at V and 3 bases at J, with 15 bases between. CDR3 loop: CASSLYGAATYYGYTF. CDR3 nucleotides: TGTGCCAGCAGTTTATATGGGGCCGCGACCTACTATGGCTACACCTTC.

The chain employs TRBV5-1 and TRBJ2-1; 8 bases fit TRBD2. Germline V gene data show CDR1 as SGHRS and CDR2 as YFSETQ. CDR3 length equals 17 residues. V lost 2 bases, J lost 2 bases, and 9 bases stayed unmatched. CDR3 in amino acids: CASSLRYERGPYNEQFF. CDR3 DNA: TGCGCCAGCAGCTTACGTTACGAGCGGGGGCCCTACAATGAGCAGTTCTTC.

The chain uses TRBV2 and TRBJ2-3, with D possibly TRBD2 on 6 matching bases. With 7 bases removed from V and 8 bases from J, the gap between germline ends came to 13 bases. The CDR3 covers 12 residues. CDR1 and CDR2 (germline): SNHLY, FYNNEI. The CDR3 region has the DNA TGTGCCAGCACGGTTGTGGGGGGTACGCAGTATTTT. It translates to CASTVVGGTQYF.

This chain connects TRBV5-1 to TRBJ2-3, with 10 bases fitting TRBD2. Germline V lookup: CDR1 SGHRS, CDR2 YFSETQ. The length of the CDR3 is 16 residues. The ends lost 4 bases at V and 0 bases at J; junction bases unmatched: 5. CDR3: CASSLMGLASTDTQYF. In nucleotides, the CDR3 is TGCGCCAGCAGCCTCATGGGACTAGCGAGCACAGATACGCAGTATTTT.

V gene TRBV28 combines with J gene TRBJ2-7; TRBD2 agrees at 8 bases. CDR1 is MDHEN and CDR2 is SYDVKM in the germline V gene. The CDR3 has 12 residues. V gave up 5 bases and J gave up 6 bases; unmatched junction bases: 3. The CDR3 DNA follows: TGTGCCAGCAGTCGGGGGGGGACCGAGCAGTACGTC. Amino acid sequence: CASSRGGTEQYV.

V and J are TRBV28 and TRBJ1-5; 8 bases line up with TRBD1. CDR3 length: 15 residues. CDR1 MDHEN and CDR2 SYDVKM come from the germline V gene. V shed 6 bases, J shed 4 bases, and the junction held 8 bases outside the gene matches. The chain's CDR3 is CASSRGTGANQPQHF. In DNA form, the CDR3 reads TGTGCCAGCAGCCGTGGGACAGGCGCAAATCAGCCCCAGCATTTT.

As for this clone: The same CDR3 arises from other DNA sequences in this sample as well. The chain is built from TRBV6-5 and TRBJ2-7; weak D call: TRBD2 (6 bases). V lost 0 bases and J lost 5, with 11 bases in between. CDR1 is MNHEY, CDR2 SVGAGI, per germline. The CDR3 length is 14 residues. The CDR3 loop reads CASSYSGSGDEQYF. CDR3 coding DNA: TGTGCCAGCAGTTACTCAGGGTCGGGGGACGAGCAGTACTTC.

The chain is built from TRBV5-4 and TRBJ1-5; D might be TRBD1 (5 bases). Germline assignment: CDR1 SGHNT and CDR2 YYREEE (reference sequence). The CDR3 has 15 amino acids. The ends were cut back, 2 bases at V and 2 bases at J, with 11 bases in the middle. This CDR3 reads CASSLGGTGNQPQHF. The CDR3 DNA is TGTGCCAGCAGCTTAGGAGGGACGGGCAATCAGCCCCAGCATTTT. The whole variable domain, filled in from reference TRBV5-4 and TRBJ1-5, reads ETGVTQSPTHLIKTRGQQVTLRCSSQSGHNTVSWYQQALGQGPQFIFQYYREEENGRGNFPPRFSGLQFPNYSSELNVNALELDDSALYLCASSLGGTGNQPQHFGDGTRLSIL.

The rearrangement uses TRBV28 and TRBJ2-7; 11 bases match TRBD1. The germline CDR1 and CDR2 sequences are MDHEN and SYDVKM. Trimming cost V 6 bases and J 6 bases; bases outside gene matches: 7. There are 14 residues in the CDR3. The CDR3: CASRASGTGGEQYV. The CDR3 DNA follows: TGTGCCAGCAGGGCTTCCGGGACAGGGGGCGAGCAGTACGTC.

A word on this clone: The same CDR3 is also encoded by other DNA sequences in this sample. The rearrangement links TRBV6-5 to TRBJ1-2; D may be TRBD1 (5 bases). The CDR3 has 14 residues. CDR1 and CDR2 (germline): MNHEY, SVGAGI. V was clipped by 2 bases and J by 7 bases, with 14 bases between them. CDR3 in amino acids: CASSYAQGGGGYTF. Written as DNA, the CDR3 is TGTGCCAGCAGTTACGCGCAGGGCGGGGGTGGCTACACCTTC.

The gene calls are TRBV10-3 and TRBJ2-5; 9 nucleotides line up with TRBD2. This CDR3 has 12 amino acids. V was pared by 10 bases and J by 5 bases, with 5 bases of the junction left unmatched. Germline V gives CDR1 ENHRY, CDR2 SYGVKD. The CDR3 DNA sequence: TGTGCCACCAGGACTAGCGATGAGACCCAGTACTTC. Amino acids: CATRTSDETQYF.

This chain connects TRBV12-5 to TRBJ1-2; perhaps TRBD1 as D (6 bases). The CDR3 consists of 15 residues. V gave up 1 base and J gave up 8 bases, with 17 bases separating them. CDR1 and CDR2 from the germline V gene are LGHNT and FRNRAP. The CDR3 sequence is CASGLETGLSYGYTF. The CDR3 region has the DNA TGTGCTAGTGGTTTGGAAACAGGGCTATCCTACGGCTACACCTTC.

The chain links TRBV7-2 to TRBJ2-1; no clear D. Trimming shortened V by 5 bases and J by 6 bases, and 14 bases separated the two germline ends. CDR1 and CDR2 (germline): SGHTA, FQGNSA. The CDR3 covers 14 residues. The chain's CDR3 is CASSTGLVSNEQFF. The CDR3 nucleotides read TGTGCCAGCAGCACGGGTCTAGTTTCCAATGAGCAGTTCTTC.

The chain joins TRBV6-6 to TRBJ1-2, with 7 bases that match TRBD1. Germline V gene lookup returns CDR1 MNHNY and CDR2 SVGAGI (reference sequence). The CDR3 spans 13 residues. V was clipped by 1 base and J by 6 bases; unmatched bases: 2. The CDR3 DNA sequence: TGTGCCAGCAGTTACTTAGGGGGCGATGGCTACACCTTC. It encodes CASSYLGGDGYTF.

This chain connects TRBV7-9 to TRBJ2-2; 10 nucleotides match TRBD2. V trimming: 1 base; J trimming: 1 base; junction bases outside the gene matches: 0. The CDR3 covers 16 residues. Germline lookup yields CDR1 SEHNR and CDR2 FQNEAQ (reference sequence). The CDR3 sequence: CASSLGLAGNTGELFF. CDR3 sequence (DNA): TGTGCCAGCAGCTTAGGACTAGCGGGGAACACCGGGGAGCTGTTTTTT.

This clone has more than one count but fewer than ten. CDR3 loop: CASSSSLAGGNTGELFF. Written as DNA, the CDR3 is TGTGCCAGCAGCTCGTCACTAGCGGGGGGGAACACCGGGGAGCTGTTTTTT. The J gene is TRBJ2-2, the V gene TRBV7-9, with TRBD2 matching over 12 bases. Per germline, CDR1 SEHNR and CDR2 FQNEAQ (reference sequence). The CDR3 sequence is 17 residues long. V lost 4 bases and J lost 1; bases outside the gene matches: 4.

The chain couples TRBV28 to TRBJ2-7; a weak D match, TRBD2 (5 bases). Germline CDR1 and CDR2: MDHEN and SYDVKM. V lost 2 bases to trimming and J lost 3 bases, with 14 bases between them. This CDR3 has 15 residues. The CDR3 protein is CASSLPGSKIYEQYV. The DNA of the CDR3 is TGTGCCAGCAGTTTACCGGGATCCAAAATCTACGAGCAGTACGTC.

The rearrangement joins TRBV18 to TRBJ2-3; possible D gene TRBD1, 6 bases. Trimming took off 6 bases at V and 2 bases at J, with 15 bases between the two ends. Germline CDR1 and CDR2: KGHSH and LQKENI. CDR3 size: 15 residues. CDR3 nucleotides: TGTGCCAGCTCTAAGACGCAGGGGTCCACAGATACGCAGTATTTT. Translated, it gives CASSKTQGSTDTQYF.

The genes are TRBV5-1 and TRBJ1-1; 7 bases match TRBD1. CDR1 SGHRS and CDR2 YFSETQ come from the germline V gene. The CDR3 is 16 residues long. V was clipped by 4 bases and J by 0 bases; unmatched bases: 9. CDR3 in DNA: TGCGCCAGCAGCCTCGGACAGGAAGGAATGAACACTGAAGCTTTCTTT. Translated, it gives CASSLGQEGMNTEAFF.

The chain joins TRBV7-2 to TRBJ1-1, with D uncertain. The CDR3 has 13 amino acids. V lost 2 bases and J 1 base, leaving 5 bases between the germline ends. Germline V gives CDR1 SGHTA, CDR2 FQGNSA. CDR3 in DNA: TGTGCCAGCAGCTTAATGAGGAACACTGAAGCTTTCTTT. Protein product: CASSLMRNTEAFF.

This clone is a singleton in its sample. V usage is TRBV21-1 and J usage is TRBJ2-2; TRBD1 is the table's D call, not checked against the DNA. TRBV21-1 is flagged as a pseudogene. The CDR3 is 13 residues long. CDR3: CTRDTSNTGELFF. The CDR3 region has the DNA TGCACCCGGGACACTTCGAACACCGGGGAGCTGTTTTTT.

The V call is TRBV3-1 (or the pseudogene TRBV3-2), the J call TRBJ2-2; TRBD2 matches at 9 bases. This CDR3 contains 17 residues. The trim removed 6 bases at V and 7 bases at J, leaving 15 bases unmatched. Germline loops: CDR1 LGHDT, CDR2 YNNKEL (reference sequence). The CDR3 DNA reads TGTGCCAGCAGGCCCGCGCGCGGGGGGGCTACGGTCGGGGAGCTGTTTTTT. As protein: CASRPARGGATVGELFF.